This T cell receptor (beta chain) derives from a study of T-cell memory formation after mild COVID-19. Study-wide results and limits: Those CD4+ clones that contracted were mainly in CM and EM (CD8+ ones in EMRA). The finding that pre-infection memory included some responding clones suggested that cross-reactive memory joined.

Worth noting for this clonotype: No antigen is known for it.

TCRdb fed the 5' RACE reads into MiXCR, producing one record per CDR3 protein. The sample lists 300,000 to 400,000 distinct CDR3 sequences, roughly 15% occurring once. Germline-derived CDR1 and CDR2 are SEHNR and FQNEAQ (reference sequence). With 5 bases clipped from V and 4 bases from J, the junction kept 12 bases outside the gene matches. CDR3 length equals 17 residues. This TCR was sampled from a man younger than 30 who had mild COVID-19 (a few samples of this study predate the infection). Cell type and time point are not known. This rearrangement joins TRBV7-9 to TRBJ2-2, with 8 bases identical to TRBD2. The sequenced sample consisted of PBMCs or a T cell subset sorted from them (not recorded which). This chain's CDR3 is CASSPTFSGTITGELFF. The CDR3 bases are TGTGCCAGCAGCCCTACCTTTAGCGGGACAATCACCGGGGAGCTGTTTTTT.